The rows below give T cell receptor beta chains drawn from one sample of a study of blood T cell repertoires in COVID-19. Profiled with immunoSEQ multiplex PCR; TCRdb holds only in-frame clones, not every one. The repertoire holds around 140,000 clones, with over 65% as singletons. The sequencing input was peripheral blood. Every receptor here comes from a human donor in a cohort sampled during active COVID-19. Each CDR3 is given with its conserved first and last residue. D genes are given only for firm matches. Clone size is given for some rows only: seen once, a few or many times, or a class if the clone is expanded.

abundance,v_gene,j_gene,d_gene,CDR3aa,CDR3nt
NA,TRBV15,TRBJ2-5,NA,CALSRELGGQETQYF,TGTGCCCTCAGCAGAGAATTGGGGGGTCAAGAGACCCAGTACTTC
NA,TRBV6-6,TRBJ2-2,TRBD1,CASRWTGMTGELFF,TGTGCCAGCAGATGGACAGGGATGACCGGGGAGCTGTTTTTT
NA,TRBV7-9,TRBJ1-5,NA,CASSEGSYSNQPQHF,TGTGCCAGCAGTGAGGGAAGTTATAGCAATCAGCCCCAGCATTTT
NA,TRBV29-1,TRBJ1-5,TRBD1,CSVEVDRGGNQPQHF,TGCAGCGTTGAAGTGGACAGGGGGGGGAATCAGCCCCAGCATTTT
NA,TRBV10-3,TRBJ1-1,NA,CAIRDREGTEAFF,TGTGCCATCAGAGATCGGGAGGGCACTGAAGCTTTCTTT
once,TRBV7-9,TRBJ2-3,TRBD2,CASSRGLADYTDTQYF,TGTGCCAGCAGCCGCGGACTAGCGGATTACACAGATACGCAGTATTTT
NA,TRBV19,TRBJ2-5,TRBD1,CASSGTTGRETQYF,TGTGCCAGTAGTGGAACGACAGGGCGAGAGACCCAGTACTTC
NA,TRBV11-1,TRBJ1-1,NA,CASSTLRGRDTEAFF,TGTGCCAGCAGCACCCTAAGGGGGAGAGACACTGAAGCTTTCTTT
NA,TRBV7-2,TRBJ2-5,NA,CASSPQDGETQYF,TGTGCCAGCAGTCCACAGGACGGGGAGACCCAGTACTTC
once,TRBV11-2,TRBJ2-5,NA,CASRTSGAQETQYF,TGTGCCAGCAGGACCAGCGGAGCCCAAGAGACCCAGTACTTC
NA,TRBV28,TRBJ1-2,NA,CASSFGTAGSTF,TGTGCCAGCAGTTTCGGGACGGCGGGGTCCACCTTC
NA,TRBV6-1,TRBJ1-1,NA,CASSERQDTEAFF,TGTGCCAGCAGTGAGAGACAGGACACTGAAGCTTTCTTT
few,TRBV3-1/TRBV3-2,TRBJ1-1,NA,CASSQVLRSRNTEAFF,TGTGCCAGCAGCCAAGTGTTGAGGAGCAGGAACACTGAAGCTTTCTTT
NA,TRBV7-6,TRBJ1-4,TRBD1,CASSLGPTGSGTNEKLFF,TGTGCCAGCAGCTTGGGACCGACAGGGAGTGGAACTAATGAAAAACTGTTTTTT
NA,TRBV3-1/TRBV3-2,TRBJ2-7,TRBD2,CASSGTRNGEQYF,TGTGCCAGCAGCGGGACTAGGAACGGGGAGCAGTACTTC